This T cell receptor (beta chain) is drawn from a study of blood T cell repertoires in COVID-19. The table lists this clone with a few counts. Profiled with immunoSEQ multiplex PCR; TCRdb holds only in-frame clones, not every one. The top ten clones hold less than 15% of a sample with 60,000 to 70,000 clones, 75% to 95% of them seen once. Sequencing was carried out using peripheral blood. The sequence derives from a human donor with active COVID-19. The donor label of this sample is uncertain.

In nucleotides, the CDR3 is TGTGCCACCAGTGATTTCGAGGACAGCACCGGGGAGCTGTTTTTT. Translated: CATSDFEDSTGELFF. The chain uses TRBV24-1 and TRBJ2-2; maybe TRBD1 (6 bases). In germline, CDR1 is KGHDR, CDR2 SFDVKD. The CDR3 spans 15 residues. V gave up 1 base and J gave up 4 bases, with 9 bases separating them.